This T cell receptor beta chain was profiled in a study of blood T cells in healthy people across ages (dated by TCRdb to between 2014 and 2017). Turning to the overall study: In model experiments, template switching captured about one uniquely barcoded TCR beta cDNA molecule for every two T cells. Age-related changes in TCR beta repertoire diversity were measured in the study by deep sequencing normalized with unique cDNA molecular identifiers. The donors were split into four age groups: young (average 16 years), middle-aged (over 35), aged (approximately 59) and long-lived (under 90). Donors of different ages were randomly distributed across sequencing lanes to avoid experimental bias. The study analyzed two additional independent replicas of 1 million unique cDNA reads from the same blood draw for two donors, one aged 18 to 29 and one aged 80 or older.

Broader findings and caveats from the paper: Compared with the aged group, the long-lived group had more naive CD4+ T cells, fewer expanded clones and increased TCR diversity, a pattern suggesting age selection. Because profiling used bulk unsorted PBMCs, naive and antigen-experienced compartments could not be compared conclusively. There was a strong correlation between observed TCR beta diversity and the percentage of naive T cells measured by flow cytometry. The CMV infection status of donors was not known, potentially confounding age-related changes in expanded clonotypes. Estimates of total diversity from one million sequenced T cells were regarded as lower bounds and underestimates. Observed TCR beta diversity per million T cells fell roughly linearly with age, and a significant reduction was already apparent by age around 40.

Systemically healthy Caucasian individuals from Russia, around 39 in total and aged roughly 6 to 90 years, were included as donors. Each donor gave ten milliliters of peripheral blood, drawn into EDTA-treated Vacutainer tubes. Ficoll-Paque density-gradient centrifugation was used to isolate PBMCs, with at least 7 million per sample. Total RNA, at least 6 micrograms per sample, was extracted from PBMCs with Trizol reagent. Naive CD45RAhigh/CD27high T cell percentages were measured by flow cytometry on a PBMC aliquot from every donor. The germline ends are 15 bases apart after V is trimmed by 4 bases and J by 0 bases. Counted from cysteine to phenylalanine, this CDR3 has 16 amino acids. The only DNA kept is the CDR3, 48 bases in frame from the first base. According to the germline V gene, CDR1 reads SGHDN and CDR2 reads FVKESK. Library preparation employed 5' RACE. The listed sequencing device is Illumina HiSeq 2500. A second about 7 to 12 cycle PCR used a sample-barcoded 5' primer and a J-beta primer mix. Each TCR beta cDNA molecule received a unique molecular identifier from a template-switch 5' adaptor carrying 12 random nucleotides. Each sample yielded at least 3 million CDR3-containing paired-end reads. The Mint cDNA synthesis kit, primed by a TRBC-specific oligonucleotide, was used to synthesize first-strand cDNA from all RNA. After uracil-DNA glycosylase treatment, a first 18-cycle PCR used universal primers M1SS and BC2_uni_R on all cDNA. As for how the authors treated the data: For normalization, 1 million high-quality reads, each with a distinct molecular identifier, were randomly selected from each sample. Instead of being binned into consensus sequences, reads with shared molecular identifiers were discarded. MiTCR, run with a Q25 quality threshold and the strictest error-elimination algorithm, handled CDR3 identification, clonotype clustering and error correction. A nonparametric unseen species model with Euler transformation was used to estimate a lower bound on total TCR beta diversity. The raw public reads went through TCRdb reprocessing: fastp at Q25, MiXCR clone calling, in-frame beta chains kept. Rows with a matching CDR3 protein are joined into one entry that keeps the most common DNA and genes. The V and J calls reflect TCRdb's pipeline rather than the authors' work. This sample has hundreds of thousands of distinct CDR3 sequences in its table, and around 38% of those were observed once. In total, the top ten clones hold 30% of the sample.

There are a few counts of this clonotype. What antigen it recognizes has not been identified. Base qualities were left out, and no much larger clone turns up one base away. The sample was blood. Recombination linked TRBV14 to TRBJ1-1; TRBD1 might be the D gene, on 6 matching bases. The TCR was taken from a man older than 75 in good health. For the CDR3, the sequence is CASSPNEGVVNTEAFF. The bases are TGTGCCAGCAGCCCGAACGAGGGGGTCGTGAACACTGAAGCTTTCTTT.